This TCR beta chain appears in the sequencing data of a study of T-cell reconstitution after alpha-beta-depleted transplantation in children. Preparation of the TCRbeta library involved a method that used unique molecular identifiers. Using its own MiXCR run on the PCR reads, TCRdb lists one record per CDR3 protein. This table has about 1,000,000 distinct CDR3 sequences, about 29% appearing once. The TCR sequence derives from a boy less than two years old who had a stem cell transplant for SCID, so the T cells may come from the graft donor. This specimen consisted of PBMCs, mostly from graft donor cells, obtained 360 days after TCRalphabeta/CD19-depleted stem cell transplant.

CDR3 sequence reads: CAISEAGARWTLTYTGELFF. The CDR3 DNA sequence: TGTGCCATCAGTGAGGCCGGGGCTCGGTGGACCTTAACGTATACCGGGGAGCTGTTTTTT. The chain uses TRBV10-3 and TRBJ2-2; D may match TRBD1 or TRBD2 (5 bases each). CDR1 ENHRY and CDR2 SYGVKD come from the germline V gene. This CDR3 has 20 amino acids. V dropped 2 bases and J dropped 5 bases, with 27 bases sitting between them.